One and the same sample provided the 25 T cell receptor beta chains below, sequenced in a study of early T cells in non-severe SARS-CoV-2 infection. TCRdb redid the calling of the 5' RACE reads with MiXCR, one entry per CDR3 protein. The sample carries tens of thousands of distinct CDR3 sequences, about 11% recorded once. This specimen consisted of whole blood, obtained at baseline. These receptors originate from an adult who was a healthcare worker with PCR-confirmed SARS-CoV-2 infection or an uninfected control (not recorded which).

This clonotype was counted ten times or more. This chain connects TRBV7-8 to TRBJ1-1; no clear D gene. The CDR3 has 14 residues. Germline CDR1 is SGHVS and CDR2 is FQNEAQ. Trimming pared 1 base from V and 1 base from J, leaving 7 bases between. The CDR3 loop reads CASSLGPKNTEAFF. The CDR3, as DNA: TGTGCCAGCAGCTTAGGGCCAAAGAACACTGAAGCTTTCTTT.

The chain employs TRBV3-1 and TRBJ1-1; D not resolved. V was cut by 1 base and J by 6 bases, with 3 bases left in between. Germline V gene lookup returns CDR1 LGHDT and CDR2 YNNKEL (reference sequence). The CDR3 contains 11 residues. Here the CDR3 DNA reads TGTGCCAGCAGCCAAGGGGCTGAAGCTTTCTTT. This translates into CASSQGAEAFF.

Ten or more counts support this clonotype. The V and J genes are TRBV28 and TRBJ2-7; no clear D gene. CDR3 length: 13 residues. Germline V CDR1 and CDR2: MDHEN, SYDVKM. V lost 3 bases and J 0 bases, leaving 6 bases between the germline ends. The CDR3 sequence is CASSFTSSYEQYF. The CDR3, as DNA: TGTGCCAGCAGTTTCACTTCCTCCTACGAGCAGTACTTC.

This clonotype was found a few times. This chain links TRBV3-1 with TRBJ1-6; D uncertain. V lost 3 bases and J lost 8, with 8 bases in between. Germline V CDR1 and CDR2: LGHDT, YNNKEL (reference sequence). The CDR3 runs to 13 residues. The CDR3 is CASSQGFYSPLHF. Here the CDR3 DNA reads TGTGCCAGCAGCCAGGGGTTCTATTCACCCCTCCACTTT. Full variable domain (rest looked up from reference TRBV3-1 and TRBJ1-6): DTAVSQTPKYLVTQMGNDKSIKCEQNLGHDTMYWYKQDSKKFLKIMFSYNNKELIINETVPNRFSPKSPDKAHLNLHINSLELGDSAVYFCASSQGFYSPLHFGNGTRLTVT.

V usage is TRBV20-1 and J usage is TRBJ2-4; 12 bases agree with TRBD2. Germline CDR1 DFQATT, CDR2 SNEGSKA (reference sequence). With 0 bases clipped from V and 5 bases from J, the junction kept 5 bases outside the gene matches. This CDR3 comprises 16 residues. CDR3 sequence reads: CSARDPLAGGENIQYF. The CDR3, as DNA: TGCAGTGCTAGAGATCCCCTAGCGGGGGGGGAAAACATTCAGTACTTC.

The V and J genes are TRBV7-9 and TRBJ2-1; D is unresolved. The CDR3 has 14 residues. CDR1 SEHNR and CDR2 FQNEAQ come from the germline V gene (reference sequence). Trimming shortened V by 1 base and J by 8 bases, and 12 bases separated the two germline ends. This CDR3 is CASSLVVRADEQFF. The CDR3 coding sequence is TGTGCCAGCAGCTTAGTCGTCCGGGCTGATGAGCAGTTCTTC.

This clonotype showed up just a few times. The chain recombines TRBV6-5 with TRBJ1-1; D not resolved. V lost 5 bases, J lost 5 bases, and 12 bases lay in between. CDR1 MNHEY and CDR2 SVGAGI come from the germline V gene. CDR3 length: 13 amino acids. The CDR3 region is CASSRDGGTEAFF. Written as DNA, the CDR3 is TGTGCCAGCAGTCGGGATGGAGGAACTGAAGCTTTCTTT.

There are many counts of this clonotype. The chain is built from TRBV7-8 and TRBJ2-3; maybe TRBD2 (6 bases). CDR1 SGHVS and CDR2 FQNEAQ come from the germline V gene. Trimming removed 2 bases at V and 11 bases at J, with 23 bases between. The CDR3 covers 16 residues. CDR3 protein: CASSLFAGSLRGGQYF. CDR3 DNA sequence: TGTGCCAGCAGCTTATTTGCGGGGTCCCTCCGAGGTGGGCAGTATTTT.

The rearrangement uses TRBV6-6 and TRBJ2-7; 7 nucleotides align to TRBD2. Germline assignment: CDR1 MNHNY and CDR2 SVGAGI (reference sequence). The CDR3 covers 13 residues. V was clipped by 5 bases and J by 4 bases; unmatched bases: 5. The CDR3 bases are TGTGCCAGCAGTGGGGCAGCGGGGTACGAGCAGTACTTC. Translated, it gives CASSGAAGYEQYF.

This clonotype was counted at least ten times. The chain is built from TRBV18 and TRBJ1-5; 9 bases are shared with TRBD1. V was pared by 3 bases and J by 2 bases, with 5 bases of the junction left unmatched. CDR3 length: 16 amino acids. CDR1 and CDR2 from the germline V gene are KGHSH and LQKENI. CDR3 residues: CASSPQTGGRNQPQHF. CDR3 DNA sequence: TGTGCCAGCTCACCGCAGACAGGGGGGCGCAATCAGCCCCAGCATTTT.

This clonotype was picked up a small number of times. V is TRBV6-2 or TRBV6-3 and J is TRBJ2-5, with D possibly matching TRBD2 (5 bases). The V gene's germline CDR1 is MNHEY and CDR2 SVGEGT. The V end lost 7 bases, the J end lost 7 bases, and 16 bases lay between the germline ends. This CDR3 region has 13 residues. The DNA for the CDR3 is TGTGCCAGCACCTACCAGCGCGGAGGGACCCAGTACTTC. Encoded protein: CASTYQRGGTQYF.

Only a few counts were recorded for this clonotype. CDR3: CASRLTGLGGEQYF. The CDR3 nucleotides read TGCGCCAGCAGGTTGACAGGCCTAGGGGGCGAGCAGTACTTC. This chain links TRBV5-1 with TRBJ2-7; D might be TRBD1 (6 bases). Germline V gene sequence: CDR1 SGHRS, CDR2 YFSETQ. CDR3 size: 14 residues. V gave up 5 bases and J gave up 6 bases, with 18 bases separating them.

The sample holds a few counts of this clonotype. The rearrangement links TRBV20-1 to TRBJ1-2, with 8 bases aligning to TRBD1. CDR1 and CDR2 (germline): DFQATT, SNEGSKA (reference sequence). The V gene end was trimmed by 1 base and the J gene end by 4 bases; junction bases not matched to a gene: 8. The CDR3 runs 15 residues. The CDR3 spells CSARAYSGQAYGYTF. The CDR3 coding sequence is TGCAGTGCTAGAGCGTATTCGGGACAGGCCTATGGCTACACCTTC.

This clonotype was seen only a few times. V gene TRBV30 combines with J gene TRBJ1-2; D perhaps matches TRBD1 (5 bases). V dropped 2 bases and J dropped 4 bases, with 14 bases sitting between them. Germline assignment: CDR1 GTSNPN and CDR2 SVGIG (reference sequence). This CDR3 spans 14 amino acids. The CDR3 region has the DNA TGTGCCTGGAGTCACCAGGGAGATCGCTATGGCTACACCTTC. Its protein product is CAWSHQGDRYGYTF. Full variable domain (rest looked up from reference TRBV30 and TRBJ1-2): SQTIHQWPATLVQPVGSPLSLECTVEGTSNPNLYWYRQAAGRGLQLLFYSVGIGQISSEVPQNLSASRPQDRQFILSSKKLLLSDSGFYLCAWSHQGDRYGYTFGSGTRLTVV.

This clonotype was observed a handful of times. V and J are TRBV7-2 and TRBJ2-2; 10 bases align to TRBD1. The CDR3 is 14 residues long. V shed 5 bases and J 7 bases; nucleotides not matched to a gene: 4. Germline CDR1 reads SGHTA; CDR2 reads FQGNSA. This CDR3 reads CASSRRTGGGELFF. For the CDR3, the DNA is TGTGCCAGCAGCCGCCGGACAGGGGGCGGGGAGCTGTTTTTT.

A few counts support this clonotype. This chain links TRBV7-9 with TRBJ1-1; D not resolved. The V gene lost 2 bases and the J gene lost 6 bases, with 10 bases spanning the gap. Germline CDR1 is SEHNR and CDR2 is FQNEAQ (reference sequence). There are 13 residues in the CDR3. CDR3 residues: CASSLMRAAEAFF. CDR3 coding DNA: TGTGCCAGCAGCTTAATGAGGGCGGCTGAAGCTTTCTTT. Supplemented by reference TRBV7-9 and TRBJ1-1, the full variable domain reads DTGVSQNPRHKITKRGQNVTFRCDPISEHNRLYWYRQTLGQGPEFLTYFQNEAQLEKSRLLSDRFSAERPKGSFSTLEIQRTEQGDSAMYLCASSLMRAAEAFFGQGTRLTVV.

This clonotype was recorded a few times. The chain is built from TRBV20-1 and TRBJ2-3, with TRBD2 identical over 7 bases. Germline V gives CDR1 DFQATT, CDR2 SNEGSKA (reference sequence). There are 15 residues in the CDR3. Unmatched junction bases numbered 6, after V lost 3 bases and J lost 0 bases. CDR3 sequence (DNA): TGCAGTGCTAGGGGGGGGACTACTAGCACAGATACGCAGTATTTT. It yields the protein CSARGGTTSTDTQYF.

This clonotype was counted a few times. The rearrangement links TRBV6-1 to TRBJ1-2; D is ambiguous. CDR1 is MNHNS and CDR2 is SASEGT in the germline V gene. The V end was cut by 3 bases, the J end by 2 bases, with 7 bases between. This CDR3 has 13 residues. In DNA form, the CDR3 reads TGTGCCAGCAGTGAGCGGCAGAACTATGGCTACACCTTC. This codes for CASSERQNYGYTF.

V usage is TRBV30 and J usage is TRBJ2-7; TRBD2 is a possible D gene (6 bases). Germline V gives CDR1 GTSNPN, CDR2 SVGIG (reference sequence). The CDR3 totals 11 residues. With 2 bases removed from V and 7 bases from J, the gap between germline ends came to 9 bases. The CDR3 loop reads CAWSPGGEQYF. The CDR3 bases are TGTGCCTGGAGTCCTGGGGGGGAGCAGTACTTC.

The chain carries TRBV30 and TRBJ1-1; D is undetermined. V lost 8 bases and J lost 1, with 8 bases in between. Germline assignment: CDR1 GTSNPN and CDR2 SVGIG (reference sequence). The CDR3 consists of 11 residues. CDR3 in amino acids: CATSRNTEAFF. In DNA, the CDR3 is TGTGCCACATCACGGAACACTGAAGCTTTCTTT.

This clonotype was found a few times. V and J are TRBV11-2 and TRBJ1-1; D remains ambiguous. The CDR3 covers 13 residues. The germline CDR1 and CDR2 sequences are SGHAT and FQNNGV. Trimming cost V 0 bases and J 7 bases, with 9 bases left between them. CDR3 residues: CASSLDGSHEAFF. DNA of the CDR3: TGTGCCAGCAGCTTAGATGGGAGCCATGAAGCTTTCTTT.

This clonotype turned up a few times. The chain has TRBV7-8 and TRBJ2-3; 8 bases are shared with TRBD1. Trimming removed 4 bases from V and 4 bases from J; junction bases left unmatched: 4. The CDR3 runs 14 residues. Germline CDR1 SGHVS, CDR2 FQNEAQ. CDR3 nucleotides: TGTGCCAGCAGCTCGACAGGGGCCCCAGATACGCAGTATTTT. Translating gives CASSSTGAPDTQYF.

V is TRBV3-1 and J is TRBJ2-2, with a possible D match to TRBD1 (6 bases). V lost 7 bases, J lost 5 bases, and 17 bases lay in between. The V gene's germline CDR1 is LGHDT and CDR2 YNNKEL (reference sequence). The CDR3 spans 15 residues. CDR3 region: CASTRGDIATGELFF. As DNA, the CDR3 is TGTGCCAGCACCCGAGGGGACATAGCGACCGGGGAGCTGTTTTTT.

Only one count was recorded for this clonotype. This sequence joins TRBV18 and TRBJ1-5; D possibly corresponds to TRBD1 (6 bases). This CDR3 has 17 amino acids. Germline CDR1 KGHSH, CDR2 LQKENI. The ends were cut back, 3 bases at V and 0 bases at J, with 15 bases in the middle. Written as DNA, the CDR3 is TGTGCCAGCTCACCCACGACAGGCTTGAATAGCAATCAGCCCCAGCATTTT. This codes for CASSPTTGLNSNQPQHF.

The V gene is TRBV18, the J gene TRBJ2-3; 10 bases are a match to TRBD1. V was clipped by 0 bases and J by 7 bases; unmatched bases: 1. Germline lookup yields CDR1 KGHSH and CDR2 LQKENI. This CDR3 is built from 14 residues. The CDR3 bases are TGTGCCAGCTCACCACCGGGACAGGGGAATACGCAGTATTTT. Its translation is CASSPPGQGNTQYF.